What follows is one T cell receptor beta chain and its context. Trimming took off 2 bases at V and 0 bases at J, with 11 bases between the two ends. Germline V gene sequence: CDR1 SGHRS, CDR2 YFSETQ. The CDR3 length is 15 residues. These data come from a study of T cells in Graves' hyperthyroidism and ophthalmopathy. TCR beta CDR3 sequences were amplified from RNA transcripts. HTBI primers were used for first-round RT-PCR of the TCR CDR3. TCRdb passed the multiplex PCR reads through MiXCR, listing each CDR3 protein once. The sample yields around 350,000 distinct CDR3 sequences, 17% seen once. The sequencing sample was made of blood. The source of this sequence is a woman aged 25 to 39 with Graves' hyperthyroidism that later progressed to Graves' ophthalmopathy. The gene calls are TRBV5-1 and TRBJ2-5; weak D call: TRBD1 (6 bases). The CDR3 DNA reads as TGCGCCAGCAGCTTCAGGGGCCAGTACCAAGAGACCCAGTACTTC. This codes for CASSFRGQYQETQYF.